These T cell receptor beta chains were read from a single sample in a study of cytomegalovirus exposure and HLA in healthy donors. TCRdb's table, derived via immunoSEQ multiplex PCR, lists solely in-frame clones and lacks some. Recorded for this sample: 30,000 to 40,000 clones. The sequencing input was PBMCs. These receptors were taken from a woman aged 40 to 55 in good health and CMV-seropositive. The CDR3 runs from the conserved cysteine through the conserved F or W. A D gene is named only where the DNA matches it firmly.

V gene	D gene	J gene	CDR3 protein
TRBV7-7	NA	TRBJ2-7	CASSGGAFGTAYEQYF
TRBV5-1	TRBD1	TRBJ1-3	CASSLAGGENTIYF
TRBV1	NA	TRBJ1-5	CTSSQDWRQLNQPQHF
TRBV4-2	NA	TRBJ2-3	CASSLSRNTQYF
TRBV6-1	TRBD2	TRBJ2-5	CASSEGGTSVQTQYF
TRBV9	TRBD2	TRBJ2-1	CASSVAGGWNEQFF
TRBV6-5	NA	TRBJ1-1	CASSYSRGTEAFF
TRBV6-5	TRBD2	TRBJ2-7	CASSYRAGGGEQYF
TRBV6-5	TRBD1	TRBJ1-5	CASSQGDSPWPQHF
TRBV13	NA	TRBJ2-1	CASSLTSLIYNEQFF
TRBV5-1	TRBD2	TRBJ2-1	CASSPLAGVNNEQFF
TRBV19	TRBD1	TRBJ2-2	CASRTLHRGLQSGELFF
TRBV4-3	NA	TRBJ2-7	CASSQDMRDDHFAYEQYF
TRBV5-4	NA	TRBJ2-7	CASSRGIAYEQYF
TRBV18	NA	TRBJ2-7	CASSTTSGSSSYEQYF
TRBV5-6	TRBD2	TRBJ2-7	CASSSGLAGAYEQYF
TRBV28	TRBD1	TRBJ1-2	CASSFDRVYGYTF
TRBV4-1	TRBD2	TRBJ2-7	CASSRAASGAYEQYF
TRBV10-3	NA	TRBJ1-1	CAISESPGTEAFF
TRBV2	TRBD1	TRBJ2-7	CASSEGLRRDRNQQYF
TRBV30	TRBD1	TRBJ2-5	CAWGTGVAGETQYF
TRBV29-1	NA	TRBJ2-6	CSVDDSSSGANVLTF